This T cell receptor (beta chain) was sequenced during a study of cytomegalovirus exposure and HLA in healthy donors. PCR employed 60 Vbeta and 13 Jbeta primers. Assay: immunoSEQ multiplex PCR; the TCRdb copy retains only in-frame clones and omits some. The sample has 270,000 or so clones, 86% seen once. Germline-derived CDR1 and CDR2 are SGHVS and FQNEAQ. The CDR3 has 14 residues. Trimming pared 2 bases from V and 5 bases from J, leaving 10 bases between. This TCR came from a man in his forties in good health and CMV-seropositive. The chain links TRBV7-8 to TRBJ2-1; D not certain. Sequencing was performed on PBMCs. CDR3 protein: CASSLRVRHNEQFF. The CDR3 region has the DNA TGTGCCAGCAGCTTACGGGTCCGGCACAATGAGCAGTTCTTC.